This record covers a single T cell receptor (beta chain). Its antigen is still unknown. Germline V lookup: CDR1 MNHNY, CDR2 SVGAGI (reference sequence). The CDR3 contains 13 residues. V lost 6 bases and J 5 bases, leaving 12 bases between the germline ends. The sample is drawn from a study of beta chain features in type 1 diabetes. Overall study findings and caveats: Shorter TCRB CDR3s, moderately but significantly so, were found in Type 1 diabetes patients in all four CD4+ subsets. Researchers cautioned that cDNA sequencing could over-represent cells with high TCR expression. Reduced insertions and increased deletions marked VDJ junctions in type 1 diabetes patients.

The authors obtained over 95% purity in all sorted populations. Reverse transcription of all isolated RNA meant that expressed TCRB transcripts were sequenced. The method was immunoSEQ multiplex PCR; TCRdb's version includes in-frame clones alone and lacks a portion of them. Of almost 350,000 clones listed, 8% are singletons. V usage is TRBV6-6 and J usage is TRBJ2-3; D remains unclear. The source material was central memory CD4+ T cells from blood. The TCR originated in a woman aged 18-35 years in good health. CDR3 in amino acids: CASSVSREDTQYF. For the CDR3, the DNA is TGTGCCAGCAGCGTTAGTAGGGAAGATACGCAGTATTTT.